The 10 T cell receptor beta chains given below trace back to one sample, sequenced in a study of Graves' ophthalmopathy and Graves' hyperthyroidism. RNA transcripts served as template for amplifying TCR beta CDR3 sequences. RT-PCR with HTBI primers came first, then second-round multiplex PCR. One entry per CDR3 protein, called by TCRdb with MiXCR from the multiplex PCR reads. The repertoire holds more than 1,000,000 distinct CDR3 sequences, with about 35% as singletons. The specimen was peripheral blood or thyroid tissue (not recorded which). The source is an adult man with Graves' hyperthyroidism.

This clonotype was detected a few times. CDR3 in amino acids: CASSVEAGLLGEQYF. The CDR3 DNA is TGTGCCAGCAGCGTAGAGGCAGGGTTGTTGGGCGAGCAGTACTTC. The chain has TRBV9 and TRBJ2-7; tentative D call: TRBD1 (5 bases). The germline CDR1 and CDR2 sequences are SGDLS and YYNGEE. Trimming pared 0 bases from V and 6 bases from J, leaving 16 bases between. The CDR3 is 15 amino acids.

As concerns this clonotype: A single base separates this from a much larger clone, so it may be a read error. The chain combines TRBV4-3 with TRBJ2-5; D unclear. The CDR3 consists of 14 residues. Germline V gives CDR1 LGHNA, CDR2 YSLEER. Deletions cut 4 bases from V and 5 bases from J, with 14 bases between. The CDR3 loop reads CASSPSFSWETQYF. The CDR3 DNA sequence: TGCGCCAGCAGCCCCTCCTTCTCGTGGGAGACCCAGTACTTC.

The V call is TRBV18, the J call TRBJ2-5, with D unclear. The V end was cut by 0 bases, the J end by 5 bases, with 10 bases between. This CDR3 contains 14 residues. The germline V gene encodes CDR1 KGHSH and CDR2 LQKENI. Here the CDR3 reads CASSPPSLGETQYF. The DNA of the CDR3 is TGTGCCAGCTCACCACCGAGCCTAGGGGAGACCCAGTACTTC.

This clonotype was found a few times. The genes are TRBV5-6 and TRBJ2-7, with 7 bases fitting TRBD2. V shed 1 base and J 5 bases; nucleotides not matched to a gene: 15. The CDR3 is 17 residues long. The germline V gene encodes CDR1 SGHDT and CDR2 YYEEEE. CDR3 DNA sequence: TGTGCCAGCAGCTTGCCGGGCCCCGGGGGAGGGTTGGACGAGCAGTACTTC. Protein: CASSLPGPGGGLDEQYF.

Concerning this clonotype itself: The junction shows a germline mismatch at one end, possibly a read error. The rearrangement joins TRBV7-9 to TRBJ2-5; D might be TRBD1 or TRBD2, each matching 5 bases. The CDR3 has 10 residues. Germline loops: CDR1 SEHNR, CDR2 FQNEAQ (reference sequence). The CDR3 protein is CASSPGTRYF. DNA of the CDR3: TGTGCCAGCAGCCCCGGGACCCGGTACTTC.

This clonotype was seen a few times. The rearrangement joins TRBV7-8 to TRBJ2-7; 8 bases line up with TRBD1. Germline CDR1 is SGHVS and CDR2 is FQNEAQ. This CDR3 is built from 14 residues. J gave up 3 bases and V 6 bases, and 7 bases lay outside the gene matches. The DNA of the CDR3 is TGTGCCAGCAGTCAGGACAGGGTCGACTACGAGCAGTACTTC. Protein product: CASSQDRVDYEQYF.

This clonotype was seen many times. The J gene is TRBJ2-7, the V gene TRBV7-6; the D is unclear. Trimming removed 1 base at V and 0 bases at J, with 10 bases between. This CDR3 has 15 amino acids. Per germline, CDR1 SGHVS and CDR2 FNYEAQ. As DNA, the CDR3 is TGTGCCAGCAGCTTAGAGTCCAAGAGCTCCTACGAGCAGTACTTC. Translation gives CASSLESKSSYEQYF.

Here the CDR3 reads CATGQQYGYTF. CDR3 DNA sequence: TGTGCCACGGGACAGCAATATGGCTACACCTTC. The chain employs TRBV28 and TRBJ1-2, with 7 positions matching TRBD1. Unmatched junction bases numbered 4, after V lost 10 bases and J lost 5 bases. Germline assignment: CDR1 MDHEN and CDR2 SYDVKM. The CDR3 sequence is 11 residues long.

A few counts support this clonotype. This chain connects TRBV5-1 to TRBJ2-5; 11 positions agree with TRBD2. V lost 4 bases, J lost 3 bases, and 2 bases stayed unmatched. The CDR3 is 14 amino acids. The germline V gene encodes CDR1 SGHRS and CDR2 YFSETQ. The DNA of the CDR3 is TGCGCCAGCAGCGTGACTAGCGGGAAAGAGACCCAGTACTTC. Its translation is CASSVTSGKETQYF.

The chain recombines TRBV10-3 with TRBJ2-5; the D gene is possibly TRBD2 (5 bases). CDR1 and CDR2 (germline): ENHRY, SYGVKD. V gave up 5 bases and J gave up 5 bases, with 15 bases separating them. This CDR3 region has 14 residues. CDR3 nucleotide sequence: TGTGCCATCAGTCGGGCAGGACTTCGGGAGACCCAGTACTTC. This codes for CAISRAGLRETQYF.